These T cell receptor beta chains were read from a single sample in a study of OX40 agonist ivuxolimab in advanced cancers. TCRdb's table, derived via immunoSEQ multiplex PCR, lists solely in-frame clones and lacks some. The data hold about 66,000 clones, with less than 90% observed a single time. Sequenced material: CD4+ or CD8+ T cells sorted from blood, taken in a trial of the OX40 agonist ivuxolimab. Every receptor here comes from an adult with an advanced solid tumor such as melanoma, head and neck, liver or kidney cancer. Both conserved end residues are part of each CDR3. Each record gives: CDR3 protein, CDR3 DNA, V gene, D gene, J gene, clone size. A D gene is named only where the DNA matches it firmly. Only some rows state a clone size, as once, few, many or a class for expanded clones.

CDR3aa: CARSLRLEPINGGVAKNIQYF
CDR3nt: TGTGCCAGAAGCTTGCGTTTAGAACCCATCAACGGGGGCGTAGCCAAAAACATTCAGTACTTC
v_gene: TRBV5-3
d_gene: -
j_gene: TRBJ2-4
abundance: -

CDR3aa: CASSGTSGGYEQYF
CDR3nt: TGTGCCAGCAGTGGGACTAGCGGGGGTTACGAGCAGTACTTC
v_gene: TRBV6-1
d_gene: TRBD2
j_gene: TRBJ2-7
abundance: -

CDR3aa: CASSISNRADTQYF
CDR3nt: TGTGCCAGTAGTATCTCTAACAGGGCAGATACGCAGTATTTT
v_gene: TRBV19
d_gene: -
j_gene: TRBJ2-3
abundance: few

CDR3aa: CATSRDRTSGGYEQYF
CDR3nt: TGTGCCACCAGCAGAGACAGGACTAGCGGGGGGTACGAGCAGTACTTC
v_gene: TRBV15
d_gene: TRBD2
j_gene: TRBJ2-7
abundance: -

CDR3aa: CASSSPGTGNEKLFF
CDR3nt: TGTGCCAGCAGCTCCCCCGGGACAGGGAATGAAAAACTGTTTTTT
v_gene: TRBV5-4
d_gene: TRBD1
j_gene: TRBJ1-4
abundance: -

CDR3aa: CASSYFGGAGEQYF
CDR3nt: TGTGCCAGCAGTTACTTCGGGGGGGCGGGCGAGCAGTACTTC
v_gene: TRBV6-5
d_gene: TRBD2
j_gene: TRBJ2-7
abundance: -

CDR3aa: CASSQEGTTVGDYGYTF
CDR3nt: TGTGCCAGCAGCCAAGAAGGGACTACGGTTGGGGACTATGGCTACACCTTC
v_gene: TRBV4-2
d_gene: -
j_gene: TRBJ1-2
abundance: few

CDR3aa: CSGTSGTSYEQYF
CDR3nt: TGCAGTGGGACTAGCGGGACCTCCTACGAGCAGTACTTC
v_gene: TRBV29-1
d_gene: TRBD2
j_gene: TRBJ2-7
abundance: -

CDR3aa: CATSIRAPAKNIQYF
CDR3nt: TGTGCCACCAGCATCAGGGCCCCGGCCAAAAACATTCAGTACTTC
v_gene: TRBV15
d_gene: -
j_gene: TRBJ2-4
abundance: -

CDR3aa: CAWRGRRGAGNTIYF
CDR3nt: TGTGCCTGGAGAGGACGCAGGGGAGCTGGAAACACCATATATTTT
v_gene: TRBV30
d_gene: -
j_gene: TRBJ1-3
abundance: many

CDR3aa: CSAVQGEYTGELFF
CDR3nt: TGCAGCGCAGTACAGGGGGAGTACACCGGGGAGCTGTTTTTT
v_gene: TRBV29-1
d_gene: TRBD1
j_gene: TRBJ2-2
abundance: few

CDR3aa: CASSLGPTWTSGRPYEQYF
CDR3nt: TGTGCCAGCAGCTTAGGACCAACCTGGACTAGCGGCCGTCCCTACGAGCAGTACTTC
v_gene: TRBV11-2
d_gene: TRBD2
j_gene: TRBJ2-7
abundance: -

CDR3aa: CASSRSNTEAFF
CDR3nt: TGTGCCAGTAGCCGATCGAACACTGAAGCTTTCTTT
v_gene: TRBV19
d_gene: -
j_gene: TRBJ1-1
abundance: once

CDR3aa: CASSLGRGFYEQYF
CDR3nt: TGTGCCAGCAGCTTGGGCCGGGGTTTCTACGAGCAGTACTTC
v_gene: TRBV11-1
d_gene: -
j_gene: TRBJ2-7
abundance: -

CDR3aa: CASSAREVALGEQFF
CDR3nt: TGTGCCAGCAGTGCACGTGAGGTTGCCTTGGGCGAGCAGTTCTTC
v_gene: TRBV5-4
d_gene: -
j_gene: TRBJ2-1
abundance: -

CDR3aa: CASSRGYEQYF
CDR3nt: TGTGCCAGCAGTAGGGGGTACGAGCAGTACTTC
v_gene: TRBV6-5
d_gene: -
j_gene: TRBJ2-7
abundance: once

CDR3aa: CASSLQAQGVNTEAFF
CDR3nt: TGCGCCAGCAGCTTGCAGGCCCAGGGGGTGAACACTGAAGCTTTCTTT
v_gene: TRBV5-1
d_gene: TRBD1
j_gene: TRBJ1-1
abundance: -

CDR3aa: CASRLLTGNYGYTF
CDR3nt: TGTGCCAGCAGACTACTGACGGGAAACTATGGCTACACCTTC
v_gene: TRBV27
d_gene: -
j_gene: TRBJ1-2
abundance: once

CDR3aa: CASSLVRFPGYEQYF
CDR3nt: TGTGCCAGCAGTCTAGTACGGTTCCCAGGCTACGAGCAGTACTTC
v_gene: TRBV11-2
d_gene: -
j_gene: TRBJ2-7
abundance: once

CDR3aa: CASSFGLGDTQYF
CDR3nt: TGTGCCAGCAGCTTCGGGTTAGGGGATACGCAGTATTTT
v_gene: TRBV7-6
d_gene: -
j_gene: TRBJ2-3
abundance: -

CDR3aa: CASSPRWAVYEQYF
CDR3nt: TGTGCCAGCTCACCACGATGGGCTGTCTACGAGCAGTACTTC
v_gene: TRBV18
d_gene: -
j_gene: TRBJ2-7
abundance: -

CDR3aa: CASSPGQETQYF
CDR3nt: TGTGCCAGCTCACCGGGGCAAGAGACCCAGTACTTC
v_gene: TRBV18
d_gene: -
j_gene: TRBJ2-5
abundance: few

CDR3aa: CASSPPLGRDTQYF
CDR3nt: TGTGCCAGCAGCCCCCCGTTAGGGAGGGATACGCAGTATTTT
v_gene: TRBV7-6
d_gene: -
j_gene: TRBJ2-3
abundance: -

CDR3aa: CASSLRTLAGGPGFYNEQFF
CDR3nt: TGTGCCAGCAGCTTACGGACACTAGCGGGAGGGCCAGGGTTTTACAATGAGCAGTTCTTC
v_gene: TRBV13
d_gene: TRBD2
j_gene: TRBJ2-1
abundance: -

CDR3aa: CASSLRWSTNQPQHF
CDR3nt: TGTGCCAGCAGCTTGAGATGGAGTACTAATCAGCCCCAGCATTTT
v_gene: TRBV5-5
d_gene: -
j_gene: TRBJ1-5
abundance: -

CDR3aa: CSVRRETQYF
CDR3nt: TGCAGCGTTAGGAGAGAGACCCAGTACTTC
v_gene: TRBV29-1
d_gene: -
j_gene: TRBJ2-5
abundance: once

CDR3aa: CASNLGTSGTLSYEQYF
CDR3nt: TGTGCCAGCAACCTCGGGACTAGCGGGACCCTCTCCTACGAGCAGTACTTC
v_gene: TRBV4-2
d_gene: TRBD2
j_gene: TRBJ2-7
abundance: -

CDR3aa: CASREAVGYEQYF
CDR3nt: TGCGCCAGCAGAGAGGCGGTCGGCTACGAGCAGTACTTC
v_gene: TRBV10-2
d_gene: -
j_gene: TRBJ2-7
abundance: -

CDR3aa: CSYFGGGTQYF
CDR3nt: TGCAGCTACTTCGGGGGCGGTACGCAGTATTTT
v_gene: TRBV29-1
d_gene: -
j_gene: TRBJ2-3
abundance: -

CDR3aa: CASSLTTDRANEQFF
CDR3nt: TGTGCCAGCAGCTTGACAACCGACAGGGCGAATGAGCAGTTCTTC
v_gene: TRBV11-2
d_gene: TRBD1
j_gene: TRBJ2-1
abundance: -

CDR3aa: CASSLSRASGANVLTF
CDR3nt: TGTGCCAGCAGCTTATCCCGTGCCTCTGGGGCCAACGTCCTGACTTTC
v_gene: TRBV7-2
d_gene: -
j_gene: TRBJ2-6
abundance: once

CDR3aa: CASSLVIPTAGAGELFF
CDR3nt: TGTGCCAGCAGCTTAGTAATCCCGACGGCGGGGGCCGGGGAGCTGTTTTTT
v_gene: TRBV7-2
d_gene: TRBD2
j_gene: TRBJ2-2
abundance: -

CDR3aa: CASLVPGVAETQYF
CDR3nt: TGTGCCAGCCTCGTCCCGGGAGTTGCAGAGACCCAGTACTTC
v_gene: TRBV7-2
d_gene: -
j_gene: TRBJ2-5
abundance: -

CDR3aa: CASSPPGLAVRQYF
CDR3nt: TGCGCCAGCAGCCCTCCGGGACTAGCGGTACGGCAGTATTTT
v_gene: TRBV4-1
d_gene: TRBD2
j_gene: TRBJ2-3
abundance: -

CDR3aa: CASSPTTMNTEAFF
CDR3nt: TGTGCCAGCAGTCCGACAACTATGAACACTGAAGCTTTCTTT
v_gene: TRBV27
d_gene: -
j_gene: TRBJ1-1
abundance: -

CDR3aa: CASSIGQLYEQYF
CDR3nt: TGTGCCAGCAGTATAGGACAGCTTTACGAGCAGTACTTC
v_gene: TRBV7-2
d_gene: -
j_gene: TRBJ2-7
abundance: -

CDR3aa: CASSLNRAKGADNEQFF
CDR3nt: TGTGCCAGCAGCTTAAATCGTGCAAAGGGGGCCGACAATGAGCAGTTCTTC
v_gene: TRBV11-2
d_gene: TRBD1
j_gene: TRBJ2-1
abundance: -

CDR3aa: CASSSHLGQDNEQFF
CDR3nt: TGTGCCAGCAGTTCCCATCTGGGACAGGACAATGAGCAGTTCTTC
v_gene: TRBV6-5
d_gene: TRBD1
j_gene: TRBJ2-1
abundance: -

CDR3aa: CASWGGGSNQPQHF
CDR3nt: TGTGCCAGCTGGGGGGGCGGTAGCAATCAGCCCCAGCATTTT
v_gene: TRBV28
d_gene: -
j_gene: TRBJ1-5
abundance: few

CDR3aa: CASSHSGGPNTGELFF
CDR3nt: TGTGCCAGCAGCCATAGCGGGGGTCCGAACACCGGGGAGCTGTTTTTT
v_gene: TRBV11-3
d_gene: TRBD2
j_gene: TRBJ2-2
abundance: -

CDR3aa: CSVKNRERTYGYTF
CDR3nt: TGCAGCGTAAAAAACAGGGAACGGACCTATGGCTACACCTTC
v_gene: TRBV29-1
d_gene: -
j_gene: TRBJ1-2
abundance: -

CDR3aa: CATSREGGSQETQYF
CDR3nt: TGTGCCACCAGCAGAGAGGGGGGCTCCCAAGAGACCCAGTACTTC
v_gene: TRBV15
d_gene: -
j_gene: TRBJ2-5
abundance: -

CDR3aa: CASSQEYRGPKNIQYF
CDR3nt: TGCGCCAGCAGCCAAGAGTACAGGGGGCCAAAAAACATTCAGTACTTC
v_gene: TRBV4-3
d_gene: TRBD1
j_gene: TRBJ2-4
abundance: once

CDR3aa: CASNPLGGEQFF
CDR3nt: TGTGCCAGCAACCCACTGGGCGGGGAGCAGTTCTTC
v_gene: TRBV13
d_gene: -
j_gene: TRBJ2-1
abundance: -

CDR3aa: CATSRERTENEKLFF
CDR3nt: TGTGCCACCAGCAGAGAACGGACAGAAAATGAAAAACTGTTTTTT
v_gene: TRBV15
d_gene: -
j_gene: TRBJ1-4
abundance: -

CDR3aa: CASSVEGHGGTQYF
CDR3nt: TGTGCCAGCAGCGTCGAGGGACATGGGGGAACGCAGTATTTT
v_gene: TRBV9
d_gene: -
j_gene: TRBJ2-3
abundance: -

CDR3aa: CASRGENQPQHF
CDR3nt: TGTGCCAGCAGGGGCGAAAATCAGCCCCAGCATTTT
v_gene: TRBV25-1
d_gene: -
j_gene: TRBJ1-5
abundance: -

CDR3aa: CARGTGALGEQYF
CDR3nt: TGTGCCAGGGGTACAGGGGCGCTAGGCGAGCAGTACTTC
v_gene: TRBV2
d_gene: TRBD1
j_gene: TRBJ2-7
abundance: -

CDR3aa: CASSQRTGKETQYF
CDR3nt: TGTGCCAGCAGCCAAAGGACAGGGAAGGAGACCCAGTACTTC
v_gene: TRBV5-6
d_gene: TRBD1
j_gene: TRBJ2-5
abundance: -

CDR3aa: CASTPSGGLQEKLFF
CDR3nt: TGTGCCAGTACCCCTTCGGGGGGTCTCCAAGAAAAACTGTTTTTT
v_gene: TRBV19
d_gene: -
j_gene: TRBJ1-4
abundance: -

CDR3aa: CASSLVGDNQPQHF
CDR3nt: TGTGCCAGCAGCCTCGTCGGGGACAATCAGCCCCAGCATTTT
v_gene: TRBV5-4
d_gene: -
j_gene: TRBJ1-5
abundance: -

CDR3aa: CASSFGSGTVNEQFF
CDR3nt: TGTGCCAGCAGTTTCGGTTCCGGGACTGTCAATGAGCAGTTCTTC
v_gene: TRBV9
d_gene: -
j_gene: TRBJ2-1
abundance: -

CDR3aa: CASKSDSLGYGYTF
CDR3nt: TGTGCCAGCAAATCAGACAGCCTGGGCTATGGCTACACCTTC
v_gene: TRBV6-4
d_gene: -
j_gene: TRBJ1-2
abundance: medium-sized

CDR3aa: CASSLGDSKTYEQYF
CDR3nt: TGTGCCAGCAGCTTAGGGGACTCCAAAACCTACGAGCAGTACTTC
v_gene: TRBV7-2
d_gene: -
j_gene: TRBJ2-7
abundance: -

CDR3aa: CASNRGRLSGNTIYF
CDR3nt: TGTGCCAGCAACAGGGGACGTCTCTCTGGAAACACCATATATTTT
v_gene: TRBV2
d_gene: TRBD1
j_gene: TRBJ1-3
abundance: few

CDR3aa: CASTEGLAGRTGELFF
CDR3nt: TGTGCCAGCACCGAGGGACTAGCGGGGAGAACCGGGGAGCTGTTTTTT
v_gene: TRBV28
d_gene: TRBD2
j_gene: TRBJ2-2
abundance: -

CDR3aa: CASSLLAGKPYEQYF
CDR3nt: TGTGCCAGCAGCCTACTAGCGGGGAAACCCTACGAGCAGTACTTC
v_gene: TRBV7-2
d_gene: TRBD2
j_gene: TRBJ2-7
abundance: -

CDR3aa: CASSLWATGPGANVLTF
CDR3nt: TGTGCCAGCAGCTTATGGGCAACAGGGCCTGGGGCCAACGTCCTGACTTTC
v_gene: TRBV11-2
d_gene: -
j_gene: TRBJ2-6
abundance: -

CDR3aa: CASSQAAGAGVLEQYF
CDR3nt: TGCGCCAGCAGCCAGGCTGCGGGTGCTGGGGTCCTCGAGCAGTACTTC
v_gene: TRBV4-1
d_gene: -
j_gene: TRBJ2-7
abundance: -

CDR3aa: CASSLVQGAGQPQHF
CDR3nt: TGTGCCAGCAGTTTAGTTCAGGGGGCAGGTCAGCCCCAGCATTTT
v_gene: TRBV27
d_gene: TRBD1
j_gene: TRBJ1-5
abundance: -